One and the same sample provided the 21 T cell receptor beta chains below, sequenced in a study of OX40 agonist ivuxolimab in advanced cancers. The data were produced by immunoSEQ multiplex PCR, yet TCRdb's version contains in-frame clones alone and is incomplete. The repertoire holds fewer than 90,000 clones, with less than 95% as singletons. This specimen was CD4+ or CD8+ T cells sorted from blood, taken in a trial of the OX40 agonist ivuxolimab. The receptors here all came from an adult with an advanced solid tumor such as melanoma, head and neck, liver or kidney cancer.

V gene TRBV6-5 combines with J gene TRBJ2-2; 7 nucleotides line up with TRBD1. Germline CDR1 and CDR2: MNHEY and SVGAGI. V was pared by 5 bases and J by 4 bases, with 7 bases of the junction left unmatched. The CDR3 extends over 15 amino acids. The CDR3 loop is CASSRQGGGTGELFF. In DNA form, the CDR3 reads TGTGCCAGCAGTCGACAGGGCGGTGGCACCGGGGAGCTGTTTTTT.

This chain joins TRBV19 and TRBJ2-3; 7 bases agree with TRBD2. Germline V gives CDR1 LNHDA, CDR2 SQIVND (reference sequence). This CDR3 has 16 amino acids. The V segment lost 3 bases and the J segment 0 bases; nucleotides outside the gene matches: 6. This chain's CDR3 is CASSISSGTSTDTQYF. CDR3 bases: TGTGCCAGTAGTATCTCTAGCGGAACTAGCACAGATACGCAGTATTTT.

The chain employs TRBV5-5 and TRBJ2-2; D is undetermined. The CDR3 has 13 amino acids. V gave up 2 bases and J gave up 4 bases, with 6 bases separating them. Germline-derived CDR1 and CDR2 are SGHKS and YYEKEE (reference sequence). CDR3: CASSFPGTGELFF. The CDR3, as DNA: TGTGCCAGCAGCTTCCCGGGCACCGGGGAGCTGTTTTTT.

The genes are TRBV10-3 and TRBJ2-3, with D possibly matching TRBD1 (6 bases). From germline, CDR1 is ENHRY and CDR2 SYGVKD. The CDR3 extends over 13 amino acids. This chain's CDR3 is CTSRTEGADTQYF. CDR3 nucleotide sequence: TGTACTTCTCGGACAGAAGGTGCAGATACGCAGTATTTT.

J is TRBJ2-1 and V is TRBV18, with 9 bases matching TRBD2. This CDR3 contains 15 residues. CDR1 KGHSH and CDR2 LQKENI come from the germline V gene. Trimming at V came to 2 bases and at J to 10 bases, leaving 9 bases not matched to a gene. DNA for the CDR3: TGTGCCAGCTCACCATGGAGCGGGGGGAGGTCCGAGCAGTTCTTC. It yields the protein CASSPWSGGRSEQFF.

CDR3 nucleotide sequence: TGTGCCTGGAGTGCCCAGGAGCGGAGTGGCTACACCTTC. Amino acid sequence: CAWSAQERSGYTF. V and J are TRBV30 and TRBJ1-2, with no clear D. Germline lookup yields CDR1 GTSNPN and CDR2 SVGIG (reference sequence). This CDR3 has 13 residues. V shed 1 base and J shed 7 bases, with 13 bases lying between them.

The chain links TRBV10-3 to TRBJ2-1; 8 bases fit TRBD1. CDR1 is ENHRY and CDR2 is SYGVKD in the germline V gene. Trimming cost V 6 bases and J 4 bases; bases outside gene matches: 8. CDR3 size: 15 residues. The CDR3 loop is CAIRTGTGKYNEQFF. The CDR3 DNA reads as TGTGCCATCAGAACCGGGACAGGTAAATACAATGAGCAGTTCTTC.

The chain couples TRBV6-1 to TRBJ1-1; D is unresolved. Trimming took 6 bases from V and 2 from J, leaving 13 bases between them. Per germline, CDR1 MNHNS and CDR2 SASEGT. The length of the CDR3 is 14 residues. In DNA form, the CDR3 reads TGTGCCAGCAGGACAAGTCAGTCCAACACTGAAGCTTTCTTT. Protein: CASRTSQSNTEAFF.

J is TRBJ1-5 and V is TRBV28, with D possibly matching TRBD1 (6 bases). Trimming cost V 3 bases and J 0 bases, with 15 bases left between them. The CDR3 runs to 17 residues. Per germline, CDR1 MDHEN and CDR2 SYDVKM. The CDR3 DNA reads TGTGCCAGCAGTTTTCAGGGGTCCGGGTATAGCAATCAGCCCCAGCATTTT. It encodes CASSFQGSGYSNQPQHF.

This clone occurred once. The chain's CDR3 is CATSRGERQNTEAFF. The DNA of the CDR3 is TGTGCCACCAGCAGAGGGGAACGGCAGAACACTGAAGCTTTCTTT. The chain combines TRBV15 with TRBJ1-1; D not certain. CDR1 LNHNV and CDR2 YYDKDF come from the germline V gene (reference sequence). V lost 1 base and J lost 1, with 10 bases in between. The CDR3 is made up of 15 amino acids.

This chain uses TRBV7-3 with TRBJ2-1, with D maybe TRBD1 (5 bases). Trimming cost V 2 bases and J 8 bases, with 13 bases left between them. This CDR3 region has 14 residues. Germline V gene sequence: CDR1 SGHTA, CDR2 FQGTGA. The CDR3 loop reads CASSLERSGYEQFF. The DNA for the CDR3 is TGTGCCAGCAGCTTAGAGAGATCAGGGTATGAGCAGTTCTTC. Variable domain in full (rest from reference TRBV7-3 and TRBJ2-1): GAGVSQTPSNKVTEKGKYVELRCDPISGHTALYWYRQSLGQGPEFLIYFQGTGAADDSGLPNDRFFAVRPEGSVSTLKIQRTERGDSAVYLCASSLERSGYEQFFGPGTRLTVL.

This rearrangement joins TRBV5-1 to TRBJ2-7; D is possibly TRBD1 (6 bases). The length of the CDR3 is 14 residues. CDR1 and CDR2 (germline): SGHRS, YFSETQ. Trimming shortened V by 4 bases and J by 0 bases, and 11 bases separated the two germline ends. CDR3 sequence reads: CASSEAGVSYEQYF. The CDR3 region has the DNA TGCGCCAGCAGCGAAGCAGGGGTCTCCTACGAGCAGTACTTC.

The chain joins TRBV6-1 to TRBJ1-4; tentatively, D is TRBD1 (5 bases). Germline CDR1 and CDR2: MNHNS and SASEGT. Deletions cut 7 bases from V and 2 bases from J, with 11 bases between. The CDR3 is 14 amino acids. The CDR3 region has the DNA TGTGCCAGCAACCGGGCAGGGACTAATGAAAAACTGTTTTTT. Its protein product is CASNRAGTNEKLFF.

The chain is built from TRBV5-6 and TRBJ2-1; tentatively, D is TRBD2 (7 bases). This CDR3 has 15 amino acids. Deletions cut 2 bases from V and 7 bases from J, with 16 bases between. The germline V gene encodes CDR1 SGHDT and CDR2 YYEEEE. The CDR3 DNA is TGTGCCAGCAGCTTCCCGGGGGGCTCGAGGAATGAGCAGTTCTTC. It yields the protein CASSFPGGSRNEQFF.

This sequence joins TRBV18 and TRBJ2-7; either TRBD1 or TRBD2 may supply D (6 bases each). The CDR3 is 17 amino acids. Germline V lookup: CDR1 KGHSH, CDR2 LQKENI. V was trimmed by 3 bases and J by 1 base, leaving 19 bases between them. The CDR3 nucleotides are TGTGCCAGCTCACCTCCCGGAGGGCAGGGGATTTCCTACGAGCAGTACTTC. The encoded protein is CASSPPGGQGISYEQYF.

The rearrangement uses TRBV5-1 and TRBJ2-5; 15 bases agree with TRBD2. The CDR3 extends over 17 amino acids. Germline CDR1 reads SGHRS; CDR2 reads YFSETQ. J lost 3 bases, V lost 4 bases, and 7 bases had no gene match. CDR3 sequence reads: CASSPGLAGGREETQYF. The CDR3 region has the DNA TGCGCCAGCAGCCCGGGACTAGCGGGAGGCCGGGAAGAGACCCAGTACTTC.

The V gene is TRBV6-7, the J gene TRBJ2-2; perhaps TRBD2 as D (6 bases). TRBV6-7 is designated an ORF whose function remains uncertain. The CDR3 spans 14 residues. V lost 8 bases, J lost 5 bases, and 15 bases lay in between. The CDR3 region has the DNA TGTGCCAGCGGGGGACTCCCACGAACCGGGGAGCTGTTTTTT. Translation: CASGGLPRTGELFF.

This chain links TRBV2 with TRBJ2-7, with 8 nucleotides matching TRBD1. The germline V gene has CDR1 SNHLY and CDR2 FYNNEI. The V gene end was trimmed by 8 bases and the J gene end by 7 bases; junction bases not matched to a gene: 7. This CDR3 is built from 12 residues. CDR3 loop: CASRQGAGEQYF. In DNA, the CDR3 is TGTGCCAGCCGGCAGGGGGCCGGTGAGCAGTACTTC. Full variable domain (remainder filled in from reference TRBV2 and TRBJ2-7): EPEVTQTPSHQVTQMGQEVILRCVPISNHLYFYWYRQILGQKVEFLVSFYNNEISEKSEIFDDQFSVERPDGSNFTLKIRSTKLEDSAMYFCASRQGAGEQYFGPGTRLTVT.

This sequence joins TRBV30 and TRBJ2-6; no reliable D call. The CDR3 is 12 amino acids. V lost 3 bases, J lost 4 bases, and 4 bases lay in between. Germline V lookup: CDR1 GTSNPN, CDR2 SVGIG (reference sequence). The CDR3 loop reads CAWSTGANVLTF. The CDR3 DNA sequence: TGTGCCTGGAGCACCGGGGCCAACGTCCTGACTTTC.

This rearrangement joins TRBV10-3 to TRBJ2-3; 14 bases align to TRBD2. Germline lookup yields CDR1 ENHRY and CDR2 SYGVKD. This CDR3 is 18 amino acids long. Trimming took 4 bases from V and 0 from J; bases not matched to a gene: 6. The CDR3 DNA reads TGTGCCATCAGTGGGGGACTAGCGGGAGTTTTGAGCACAGATACGCAGTATTTT. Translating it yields CAISGGLAGVLSTDTQYF.

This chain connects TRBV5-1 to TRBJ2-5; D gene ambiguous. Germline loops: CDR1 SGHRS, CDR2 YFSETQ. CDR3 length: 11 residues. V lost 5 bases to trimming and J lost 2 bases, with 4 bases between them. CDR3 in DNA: TGCGCCAGCAGTTTTCAAGAGACCCAGTACTTC. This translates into CASSFQETQYF.